The clone carrying this T cell receptor (beta chain) was seen at least ten times. There were TCR beta CDR3 regions amplified from RNA transcripts. The study used the HTBI primer set for a first-round RT-PCR of the TCR CDR3. TCRdb redid the calling of the multiplex PCR reads with MiXCR, one entry per CDR3 protein. Of under 350,000 distinct CDR3 sequences listed, around 20% were seen once; the top ten hold less than 65%. The study left out patients who had uncontrolled infection, other autoimmune disease, pregnancy or lactation. The data stem from a study of T cells in Graves' hyperthyroidism and ophthalmopathy. This CDR3 contains 12 residues. V lost 5 bases and J 6 bases, leaving 13 bases between the germline ends. CDR1 is DFQATT, CDR2 SNEGSKA, per germline (reference sequence).

The chain has TRBV20-1 and TRBJ1-2; the D is unclear. Sequencing input: blood. The receptor comes from a woman aged 45-65 years with Graves' hyperthyroidism. DNA of the CDR3: TGCAGTGCTGATACCGGGTATCATGGCTACACCTTC. Protein product: CSADTGYHGYTF.